These 25 T cell receptor beta chains were sequenced from one sample in a study of T cell repertoires in cytomegalovirus infection. TCRdb re-called the reads with MiXCR, one entry per CDR3 protein. The sample contains hundreds of thousands of distinct CDR3 sequences, around 30% of which appear only once. No antigens are known for them. The source material was cultured CD8+ T cells from PBMCs, sampled from culture after CMV antigen stimulation. These TCRs come from a human donor in good health (CMV status not recorded). Some clones in this sample may be carry-over from other donors' samples.

V usage is TRBV6-8 and J usage is TRBJ2-3; D remains ambiguous. The CDR3 is 16 amino acids. Germline values: CDR1 MNHGY, CDR2 SAAAGT. Trimming cost V 2 bases and J 0 bases, with 12 bases left between them. The CDR3 loop reads CASSYGHQTSTDTQYF. The CDR3 region has the DNA TGTGCCAGCAGTTACGGGCACCAGACGAGCACAGATACGCAGTATTTT.

The table lists this clonotype with a few counts. J is TRBJ1-5 and V is TRBV4-1; D possibly corresponds to TRBD1 (5 bases). This CDR3 is built from 14 residues. Germline-derived CDR1 and CDR2 are MGHRA and YSYEKL. V shed 2 bases and J shed 7 bases, with 12 bases lying between them. The CDR3, as DNA: TGCGCCAGCAGCCAAAGTTCAGGGTGGCAGCCCCAGCATTTT. Amino acids: CASSQSSGWQPQHF.

The rearrangement links TRBV12-3 or TRBV12-4 to TRBJ1-1, with 8 bases matching TRBD1. CDR3 size: 14 residues. Unmatched junction bases numbered 6, after V lost 6 bases and J lost 3 bases. In DNA, the CDR3 is TGTGCCAGCAGCTATCAGGGGGCTCACACTGAAGCTTTCTTT. It yields the protein CASSYQGAHTEAFF.

The CDR3: CAISDPWYSSHYEQYF. The CDR3, as DNA: TGTGCCATCAGTGACCCTTGGTACAGTTCCCACTACGAGCAGTACTTC. J is TRBJ2-7 and V is TRBV10-3; no definite D call. The CDR3 is 16 amino acids. Between the trimmed V and J ends, which lost 3 bases and 3 bases, there was a span of 18 bases. CDR1 is ENHRY and CDR2 is SYGVKD in the germline V gene.

This rearrangement joins TRBV3-1 to TRBJ1-1; TRBD1 is a possible D gene (6 bases). The CDR3 totals 16 residues. V was trimmed by 0 bases and J by 4 bases, leaving 15 bases between them. The germline V gene encodes CDR1 LGHDT and CDR2 YNNKEL (reference sequence). CDR3 sequence reads: CASSQELGGAGTEAFF. The CDR3 nucleotides read TGTGCCAGCAGCCAAGAGCTGGGGGGGGCAGGCACTGAAGCTTTCTTT. The whole variable domain, filled in from reference TRBV3-1 and TRBJ1-1, reads DTAVSQTPKYLVTQMGNDKSIKCEQNLGHDTMYWYKQDSKKFLKIMFSYNNKELIINETVPNRFSPKSPDKAHLNLHINSLELGDSAVYFCASSQELGGAGTEAFFGQGTRLTVV.

This clonotype was counted only a few times. The chain employs TRBV7-2 and TRBJ2-3, with D perhaps TRBD1 (6 bases). CDR1 is SGHTA, CDR2 FQGNSA, per germline. Trimming left V 10 bases short and J 10 bases short, with 12 bases between. The CDR3 spans 10 residues. CDR3 in DNA: TGTGCCATCGGGTCAGGGGCGCAGTATTTT. Amino acids: CAIGSGAQYF.

The rearrangement uses TRBV19 and TRBJ2-1; 10 nucleotides line up with TRBD2. CDR3 length equals 16 residues. The germline V gene has CDR1 LNHDA and CDR2 SQIVND (reference sequence). After removal of 5 bases from V and 5 bases from J, the junction contained 9 bases not matched to a gene. The CDR3 nucleotides are TGTGCCAGTAGTGTTTCTAGCGGGGGTGGACACAATGAGCAGTTCTTC. Its translation is CASSVSSGGGHNEQFF.

This clonotype occurred many times. The V gene is TRBV12-3 or TRBV12-4, the J gene TRBJ1-2, with D hard to call. Trimming left V 3 bases short and J 4 bases short, with 12 bases between. The CDR3 is 14 residues long. The CDR3 DNA sequence: TGTGCCAGCAGTTTCGGAGATGCAAGCTATGGCTACACCTTC. Encoded protein: CASSFGDASYGYTF.

V usage is TRBV7-6 and J usage is TRBJ1-1; tentatively, D is TRBD1 (5 bases). Germline lookup yields CDR1 SGHVS and CDR2 FNYEAQ. The CDR3 length is 15 residues. The V gene lost 1 base and the J gene lost 4 bases, with 13 bases spanning the gap. CDR3 protein: CASSLDAGTSTEAFF. The DNA for the CDR3 is TGTGCCAGCAGCTTAGATGCAGGGACGAGCACTGAAGCTTTCTTT.

The gene calls are TRBV24-1 and TRBJ2-1; 9 bases align to TRBD2. Trimming cost V 3 bases and J 4 bases; bases outside gene matches: 15. This CDR3 comprises 19 residues. Germline V gene lookup returns CDR1 KGHDR and CDR2 SFDVKD. The CDR3 is CATSDGQAGGSLSYNEQFF. The CDR3 DNA is TGTGCCACCAGTGATGGACAAGCGGGGGGCTCCCTTTCTTACAATGAGCAGTTCTTC.

This clonotype was recorded at least ten times. CDR3 region: CASSYQGYTEAFF. CDR3 bases: TGTGCCAGCAGTTACCAGGGGTACACTGAAGCTTTCTTT. The chain employs TRBV6-5 and TRBJ1-1; perhaps TRBD1 as D (6 bases). CDR3 length: 13 amino acids. The germline CDR1 and CDR2 sequences are MNHEY and SVGAGI. Deletions cut 2 bases from V and 3 bases from J, with 7 bases between.

The count of this clonotype is one. This rearrangement joins TRBV2 to TRBJ2-7, with unresolved D. The CDR3 is made up of 11 amino acids. Trimming took off 6 bases at V and 4 bases at J, with 7 bases between the two ends. Germline V gives CDR1 SNHLY, CDR2 FYNNEI. CDR3 in DNA: TGTGCCAGCAGGGTAGAGTACGAGCAGTACGTC. As protein: CASRVEYEQYV.

This clonotype was observed a handful of times. The chain couples TRBV4-1 to TRBJ1-2; no reliable D call. Trimming stripped 0 bases from V and 4 bases from J, with 9 bases between. The CDR3 has 14 amino acids. Per germline, CDR1 MGHRA and CDR2 YSYEKL. In nucleotides, the CDR3 is TGCGCCAGCAGCCAAGATGGAAAAGGCTATGGCTACACCTTC. Translated: CASSQDGKGYGYTF.

V is TRBV7-3 and J is TRBJ2-2; no clear D. This CDR3 is built from 16 residues. The V end was cut by 1 base, the J end by 6 bases, with 15 bases between. Germline assignment: CDR1 SGHTA and CDR2 FQGTGA. The CDR3 nucleotides read TGTGCCAGCAGCTTAATTCGACACAGCAGGTCCGGGGAGCTGTTTTTT. It yields the protein CASSLIRHSRSGELFF.

V is TRBV6-2 or TRBV6-3 and J is TRBJ2-1; 7 bases are a match to TRBD2. V shed 0 bases and J 1 base; nucleotides not matched to a gene: 3. From germline, CDR1 is MNHEY and CDR2 SVGEGT. This CDR3 has 16 amino acids. The DNA of the CDR3 is TGTGCCAGCAGTTACTCGCCTAGCGGATCCTACAATGAGCAGTTCTTC. It codes for CASSYSPSGSYNEQFF.

The rearrangement links TRBV19 to TRBJ1-2, with unresolved D. The V gene lost 3 bases and the J gene lost 4 bases, with 9 bases spanning the gap. The germline gives CDR1 LNHDA, CDR2 SQIVND (reference sequence). The length of the CDR3 is 13 residues. CDR3 sequence reads: CASSISEFYGYTF. DNA of the CDR3: TGTGCCAGTAGTATTTCGGAATTCTATGGCTACACCTTC.

J is TRBJ1-5 and V is TRBV6-1, with 9 bases aligning to TRBD1. The CDR3 runs to 15 residues. With 4 bases clipped from V and 2 bases from J, the junction kept 3 bases outside the gene matches. Per the germline V gene, CDR1 is MNHNS and CDR2 is SASEGT. The CDR3 sequence is CASSVRDRGNQPQHF. The CDR3 nucleotides read TGTGCCAGCAGTGTCCGGGACAGGGGCAATCAGCCCCAGCATTTT.

This clonotype was picked up one time. This chain uses TRBV4-3 with TRBJ2-1; D may correspond to TRBD1 or TRBD2 (6 bases each). The CDR3 extends over 16 amino acids. CDR1 is LGHNA and CDR2 is YSLEER in the germline V gene. The V gene lost 8 bases and the J gene lost 4 bases, with 21 bases spanning the gap. The CDR3 DNA follows: TGCGCCAGCTCCCTGGGGCCGGGGGCAGATTACAATGAGCAGTTCTTC. Translation gives CASSLGPGADYNEQFF.

This clonotype was observed a few times. J is TRBJ1-2 and V is TRBV6-5; D may be TRBD1 (5 bases). CDR3 length: 15 residues. CDR1 MNHEY and CDR2 SVGAGI come from the germline V gene. V was cut by 0 bases and J by 8 bases, with 16 bases left in between. CDR3 residues: CASSYSRYGAGGYTF. CDR3 in DNA: TGTGCCAGCAGTTACTCCCGGTACGGGGCGGGAGGCTACACCTTC.

This clonotype was found a few times. V usage is TRBV6-2 or TRBV6-3 and J usage is TRBJ2-1, with TRBD2 as a possible D gene (7 bases). The CDR3 has 12 amino acids. Germline loops: CDR1 MNHEY, CDR2 SVGEGT. The V gene lost 8 bases and the J gene lost 7 bases, with 12 bases spanning the gap. CDR3 nucleotides: TGTGCCAGCGGGGGGGCAAGGAATGAGCAGTTCTTC. Its translation is CASGGARNEQFF.

This clonotype was found many times. CDR3: CASSFISGTRNQPQHF. The CDR3 region has the DNA TGTGCCAGCAGCTTTATCTCCGGGACACGTAATCAGCCCCAGCATTTT. V is TRBV7-2 and J is TRBJ1-5, with D possibly TRBD1 on 6 matching bases. Trimming stripped 3 bases from V and 4 bases from J, with 16 bases between. The CDR3 has 16 amino acids. The germline V gene encodes CDR1 SGHTA and CDR2 FQGNSA.

The chain is built from TRBV10-3 and TRBJ2-2; perhaps TRBD1 as D (6 bases). Per the germline V gene, CDR1 is ENHRY and CDR2 is SYGVKD. Trimming shortened V by 7 bases and J by 1 base, and 13 bases separated the two germline ends. This CDR3 comprises 15 residues. The DNA for the CDR3 is TGTGCCATCACCCAACAGGGTCAGAACACCGGGGAGCTGTTTTTT. This translates into CAITQQGQNTGELFF.

This clonotype was picked up one time. The V call is TRBV27, the J call TRBJ2-1, with D maybe TRBD2 (5 bases). Germline V gene lookup returns CDR1 MNHEY and CDR2 SMNVEV (reference sequence). The CDR3 consists of 13 residues. Deletions cut 4 bases from V and 9 bases from J, with 13 bases between. The DNA for the CDR3 is TGTGCCAGCAGTTCCTCCTCTAGCAGTGAGCAGTTCTTC. This sequence encodes CASSSSSSSEQFF.

Only a few counts were recorded for this clonotype. The V gene is TRBV20-1, the J gene TRBJ2-1, with 9 bases that match TRBD1. Germline values: CDR1 DFQATT, CDR2 SNEGSKA (reference sequence). The CDR3 length is 16 residues. With V trimmed by 7 bases and J by 4 bases, 14 bases remained unmatched. The CDR3 sequence is CSVARPGQGSYNEQFF. CDR3 DNA: TGCAGTGTGGCAAGACCGGGACAGGGATCATACAATGAGCAGTTCTTC.

The chain employs TRBV5-1 and TRBJ1-1; possible D gene TRBD1, 5 bases. V lost 4 bases, J lost 1 base, and 14 bases lay in between. Germline CDR1 SGHRS, CDR2 YFSETQ. There are 15 residues in the CDR3. For the CDR3, the DNA is TGCGCCAGCAGCGATGGGGGGTGGGGGAACACTGAAGCTTTCTTT. Its protein product is CASSDGGWGNTEAFF.